This T cell receptor (beta chain) was recorded in a study of T cells in Graves' hyperthyroidism and ophthalmopathy. Germline lookup yields CDR1 SGHTA and CDR2 FQGNSA. The CDR3 runs to 13 residues. TCR beta CDR3 region amplification was performed from RNA transcripts. The HTBI set primed first-round TCR CDR3 RT-PCR. TCRdb independently ran MiXCR on the multiplex PCR reads; one entry per CDR3 protein. There are approximately 500,000 distinct CDR3 sequences in the sample; 46% occur only once, and about 8% lies in the top ten. Study-level findings and limits: Among thyroid clonotypes expanded above 0.001, most also appeared in blood.

Researchers barred patients who had uncontrolled infection, other autoimmune disease, pregnancy or lactation. As for this clonotype: What it binds is unknown. A much larger clone differs from this one at a single base, so this may be a read error.

The receptor's source is a woman between 18 and 29 years old with Graves' hyperthyroidism. The genes are TRBV7-2 and TRBJ1-1; D gene unclear. Sequencing was performed on peripheral blood or thyroid tissue (not recorded which). CDR3 loop: CASSTPRRTEALF. For the CDR3, the DNA is TGTGCCAGCAGTACCCCCAGGAGGACTGAAGCTCTCTTT.